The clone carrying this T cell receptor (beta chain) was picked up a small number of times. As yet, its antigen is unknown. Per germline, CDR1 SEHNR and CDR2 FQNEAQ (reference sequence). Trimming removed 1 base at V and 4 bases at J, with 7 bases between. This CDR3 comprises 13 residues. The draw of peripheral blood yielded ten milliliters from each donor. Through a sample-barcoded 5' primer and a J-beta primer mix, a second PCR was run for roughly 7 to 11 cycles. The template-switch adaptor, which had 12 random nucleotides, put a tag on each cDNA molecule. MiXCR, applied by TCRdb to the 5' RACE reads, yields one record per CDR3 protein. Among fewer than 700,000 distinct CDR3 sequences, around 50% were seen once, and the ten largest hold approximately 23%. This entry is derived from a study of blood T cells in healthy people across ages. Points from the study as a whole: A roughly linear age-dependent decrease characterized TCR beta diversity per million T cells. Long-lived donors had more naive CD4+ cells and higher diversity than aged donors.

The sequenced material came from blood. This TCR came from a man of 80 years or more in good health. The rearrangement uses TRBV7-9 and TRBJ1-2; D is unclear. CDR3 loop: CASSLERFYGYTF. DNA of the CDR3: TGTGCCAGCAGCTTAGAAAGATTCTATGGCTACACCTTC.